The entry below gives a single TCR beta chain sequence along with its context. It lacks a known antigen. The sample holds no much larger clone one base away, and base qualities are not on file. These data come from a study of CD8 T cells in Susac syndrome (dated by TCRdb to about 2019). As for the study more broadly: Whether CD8+ T cell activation and differentiation in Susac syndrome was antigen driven was tested using repertoire sequencing. The study compared CD8+ T cell repertoire clonality among 11 to 12 healthy donors, 14 Susac syndrome patients and fewer than 19 multiple sclerosis patients.

CDR1 and CDR2 were assigned from the germline V gene (reference sequence) as DFQATT and SNEGSKA. V loses 5 bases of germline sequence and J loses 0 bases, and the interval between the two ends is 14 bases. The CDR3 numbers 15 residues from cysteine through phenylalanine. Only the CDR3 part of the read is kept: 45 bases, read in frame from the first base. General conclusions and limits of the study: The number of individuals in the TCR sequencing and HLA analysis was recognized as being relatively small.

Peripheral blood CD8+ and CD4+ T cells from healthy donors, Susac syndrome patients and multiple sclerosis patients were profiled using high-throughput TCR beta sequencing. Multiple sclerosis controls were treatment-naive patients with stable or active relapsing-remitting disease fulfilling revised McDonald criteria. Bulk CD8+ and CD4+ T cells were purified magnetically by negative isolation, whereas CD8+ TEMRA cells were enriched by FACS. Blood was drawn into EDTA tubes, processed within 24 hours, and PBMCs were isolated by density gradient centrifugation. PBMCs intended for TCR sequencing were cryopreserved in liquid nitrogen and thawed later in a water bath at 37 degrees C. Purity of sorted or isolated CD4+, CD8+ and CD8+ TEMRA cells was at least 90%. RNA was extracted using the RNeasy kit, and roughly 0.5 to 1 microgram was reverse transcribed with random hexamers. The immunoSEQ multiplex PCR assay, covering 54 Vbeta and 13 Jbeta segments, was used to amplify TCR beta CDR3 regions. Bias from PCR amplification was corrected by using a synthetic template baseline for primer optimization and for computational correction. Concerning the study's data processing: Only productive sequences were kept, with reads annotated to V, D and J genes according to IMGT and analyzed in immunoSEQ Analyzer. Clonality was calculated as one minus the Shannon entropy normalized by log2 of the number of productive unique sequences. For each patient and control, public and private clones were evaluated among the 100 most prevalent clones. A clone was defined as Susac-specific if it was absent from the healthy and MS cohorts, from 1052 published viral clones and from other ImmuneACCESS disease sequences. The public reads were reanalyzed by TCRdb: fastp trimming at Q25, MiXCR alignment, in-frame beta chains only. CDR3 protein duplicates are merged, each entry listing the most common genes and DNA. The authors' filters were not applied to this entry. This sample holds 150,000 or so distinct CDR3 sequences; about 94% were observed only once. The ten largest make up about 0.19% of the sample.

The sequence was collected from a human donor with multiple sclerosis. Material for sequencing was CD8+ T cells from PBMCs. This sequence uses TRBV20-1 and TRBJ1-3; too little of a D gene remains to name it. The CDR3 region: CSALFLGVSGNTIYF. The nucleotide sequence reads TGCAGTGCTCTCTTTTTGGGAGTCTCTGGAAACACCATATATTTT.